The 32 T cell receptor beta chains given below trace back to one sample, sequenced in a study of PD-1 blockade in classical Hodgkin lymphoma. The table came from immunoSEQ multiplex PCR; TCRdb's copy has only in-frame clones and leaves some out. The table records 35,000 to 50,000 clones, just over 65% of them present only once. Time point in this sample: cycle 4 day 1 (C4D1), after around six weeks of nivolumab. All patients experienced relapse after autologous stem cell transplantation, and brentuximab vedotin exposure was variable. This material consisted of peripheral blood mononuclear cells (PBMCs), taken before the fourth cycle of nivolumab. All receptors derive from a human donor with classical Hodgkin lymphoma.

The sample holds one count of this clone. V usage is TRBV7-2 and J usage is TRBJ2-4; 7 positions match TRBD2. The trim removed 5 bases at V and 4 bases at J, leaving 11 bases unmatched. The CDR3 consists of 16 residues. CDR1 is SGHTA, CDR2 FQGNSA, per germline. CDR3 bases: TGTGCCAGCAGCCCAGGGAGGGGATTGGCGAAAAACATTCAGTACTTC. Encoded protein: CASSPGRGLAKNIQYF.

The chain couples TRBV7-2 to TRBJ1-6; D is unclear. The V gene lost 1 base and the J gene lost 2 bases, with 6 bases spanning the gap. Germline assignment: CDR1 SGHTA and CDR2 FQGNSA. This CDR3 is 15 amino acids long. Here the CDR3 reads CASSLGRTYNSPLHF. The CDR3 DNA reads TGTGCCAGCAGCTTAGGCAGAACCTATAATTCACCCCTCCACTTT.

This clone was counted once. The V and J genes are TRBV5-4 and TRBJ2-5, with TRBD2 identical over 12 bases. The CDR3 covers 17 residues. Looked up from germline, CDR1 is SGHNT and CDR2 is YYREEE (reference sequence). V was clipped by 4 bases and J by 4 bases; unmatched bases: 11. The chain's CDR3 is CASSGGSSGGALETQYF. CDR3 sequence (DNA): TGTGCCAGCAGCGGAGGTTCTAGCGGGGGGGCGCTAGAGACCCAGTACTTC.

The rearrangement uses TRBV11-3 and TRBJ2-2, with a weak D call TRBD1 (5 bases). CDR3 length: 15 residues. Germline CDR1 SGHNT, CDR2 YENEEA. V dropped 5 bases and J dropped 3 bases, with 13 bases sitting between them. The CDR3 DNA follows: TGTGCCAGCAGCCCACGGTTAGGGGACACCGGGGAGCTGTTTTTT. This gives the protein CASSPRLGDTGELFF.

V is TRBV27 and J is TRBJ2-5; D not certain. The CDR3 contains 10 residues. From germline, CDR1 is MNHEY and CDR2 SMNVEV (reference sequence). Trimming stripped 4 bases from V and 5 bases from J, with 2 bases between. The CDR3 DNA reads TGTGCCAGCAGTTGGGAGACCCAGTACTTC. Protein sequence: CASSWETQYF.

The chain combines TRBV6-5 with TRBJ1-1, with TRBD1 matching 7 bases. The CDR3 sequence is 12 residues long. Germline V lookup: CDR1 MNHEY, CDR2 SVGAGI. With 10 bases clipped from V and 3 bases from J, the junction kept 5 bases outside the gene matches. The CDR3 spells CATRRGDTEAFF. In DNA form, the CDR3 reads TGTGCCACCCGCAGGGGGGACACTGAAGCTTTCTTT.

This clone was detected a few times. The gene calls are TRBV25-1 and TRBJ2-7; no firm D call. V gave up 6 bases and J gave up 0 bases, with 9 bases separating them. This CDR3 is 13 amino acids long. Germline CDR1 is MGHDK and CDR2 is SYGVNS. CDR3 bases: TGTGCCAGCAGAGGACCAGACTCCTACGAGCAGTACTTC. Translated, it gives CASRGPDSYEQYF.

The chain is built from TRBV6-4 and TRBJ2-7; TRBD1 is a possible D gene (6 bases). V was shortened by 5 bases and J by 0 bases, with 14 bases between the two germline ends. CDR1 is MRHNA, CDR2 SNTAGT, per germline. The CDR3 extends over 15 amino acids. The CDR3 protein is CASSLPGHSSYEQYF. Written as DNA, the CDR3 is TGTGCCAGCAGTCTCCCGGGACACAGCTCCTACGAGCAGTACTTC.

There are a few counts of this clone. V usage is TRBV18 and J usage is TRBJ1-3, with unresolved D. The CDR3 loop spans 13 amino acids. The V end was cut by 5 bases, the J end by 2 bases, with 7 bases between. Germline V gene data show CDR1 as KGHSH and CDR2 as LQKENI. The CDR3 is CASSGRPGNTIYF. In DNA, the CDR3 is TGTGCCAGCTCAGGCAGACCTGGAAACACCATATATTTT.

The gene calls are TRBV12-5 and TRBJ1-5; D remains unclear. Trimming stripped 2 bases from V and 5 bases from J, with 4 bases between. The CDR3 is 12 residues long. Per the germline V gene, CDR1 is LGHNT and CDR2 is FRNRAP. This CDR3 is CASGLSYQPQHF. DNA of the CDR3: TGTGCTAGTGGTTTGTCTTATCAGCCCCAGCATTTT.

V and J are TRBV6-4 and TRBJ2-3; 10 nucleotides align to TRBD2. With 6 bases clipped from V and 14 bases from J, the junction kept 17 bases outside the gene matches. Germline lookup yields CDR1 MRHNA and CDR2 SNTAGT. The CDR3 consists of 15 residues. CDR3: CASSATPTGTSDAYF. The CDR3 DNA follows: TGTGCCAGCAGCGCCACCCCGACCGGGACTAGCGATGCGTATTTT.

This chain's CDR3 is CASSSGGRLTDTQYF. Here the CDR3 DNA reads TGTGCCAGCAGTTCCGGGGGGAGGCTCACAGATACGCAGTATTTT. The rearrangement joins TRBV28 to TRBJ2-3, with 7 bases lining up with TRBD2. CDR1 and CDR2 (germline): MDHEN, SYDVKM. The trim removed 4 bases at V and 2 bases at J, leaving 6 bases unmatched. The CDR3 sequence is 15 residues long.

The V and J genes are TRBV6-5 and TRBJ2-1; a possible D gene is TRBD2 (6 bases). The V end lost 3 bases, the J end lost 7 bases, and 13 bases lay between the germline ends. This CDR3 has 14 amino acids. Germline V gene lookup returns CDR1 MNHEY and CDR2 SVGAGI. The CDR3 spells CASSYAGTRNEQFF. The CDR3, as DNA: TGTGCCAGCAGTTATGCGGGAACGAGGAATGAGCAGTTCTTC.

This chain links TRBV6-5 with TRBJ1-6; TRBD1 agrees at 7 bases. This CDR3 has 16 amino acids. Germline V CDR1 and CDR2: MNHEY, SVGAGI. The V segment lost 1 base and the J segment 4 bases; nucleotides outside the gene matches: 4. The CDR3 DNA reads as TGTGCCAGCAGTTACTATAGGGACAGATATAATTCACCCCTCCACTTT. This encodes CASSYYRDRYNSPLHF.

In its sample, this clone was seen once. J is TRBJ2-2 and V is TRBV7-9, with no clear D. There are 15 residues in the CDR3. CDR1 and CDR2 from the germline V gene are SEHNR and FQNEAQ (reference sequence). Trimming pared 2 bases from V and 0 bases from J, leaving 7 bases between. The CDR3 here is CASSLIVSNTGELFF. The CDR3 DNA reads as TGTGCCAGCAGCTTAATCGTCTCGAACACCGGGGAGCTGTTTTTT.

This rearrangement joins TRBV15 to TRBJ1-2, with D hard to call. V dropped 0 bases and J dropped 5 bases, with 16 bases sitting between them. CDR3 length: 16 amino acids. CDR1 is LNHNV, CDR2 YYDKDF, per germline (reference sequence). The CDR3 here is CATSRDLATSAYGYTF. CDR3 nucleotide sequence: TGTGCCACCAGCAGAGATCTGGCCACATCGGCTTATGGCTACACCTTC.

The chain is built from TRBV19 and TRBJ2-4, with a possible D match to TRBD2 (6 bases). The germline CDR1 and CDR2 sequences are LNHDA and SQIVND (reference sequence). With 6 bases removed from V and 0 bases from J, the gap between germline ends came to 9 bases. The CDR3 sequence is 14 residues long. The DNA for the CDR3 is TGTGCCAGTAGACAAGCGGGAGCCAAAAACATTCAGTACTTC. As protein: CASRQAGAKNIQYF.

V usage is TRBV7-9 and J usage is TRBJ2-3; D is uncertain. V lost 1 base and J 1 base, leaving 9 bases between the germline ends. The CDR3 is made up of 15 amino acids. Germline V lookup: CDR1 SEHNR, CDR2 FQNEAQ (reference sequence). In DNA, the CDR3 is TGTGCCAGCAGCTTAGGCGGAGCCGGCACAGATACGCAGTATTTT. It translates to CASSLGGAGTDTQYF.

This clone was counted a few times. The genes are TRBV18 and TRBJ1-1, with 10 bases fitting TRBD1. The CDR3 length is 17 residues. V gave up 0 bases and J gave up 4 bases; unmatched junction bases: 8. Germline V gene data show CDR1 as KGHSH and CDR2 as LQKENI. CDR3 amino acids: CASSPPYGTGVGTEAFF. The CDR3, as DNA: TGTGCCAGCTCACCACCGTATGGGACAGGGGTAGGCACTGAAGCTTTCTTT.

The rearrangement links TRBV5-1 to TRBJ1-2, with D possibly TRBD1 on 5 matching bases. This CDR3 has 16 residues. With 4 bases removed from V and 3 bases from J, the gap between germline ends came to 19 bases. Germline CDR1 is SGHRS and CDR2 is YFSETQ. The CDR3 spells CASSKTGGSYHYGYTF. DNA of the CDR3: TGCGCCAGCAGCAAAACCGGGGGGTCTTACCACTATGGCTACACCTTC.

This clone is labeled as large. The V call is TRBV6-5, the J call TRBJ2-3, with TRBD2 identical over 9 bases. CDR1 and CDR2 from the germline V gene are MNHEY and SVGAGI. J was trimmed by 6 bases and V by 6 bases; bases with no gene match: 4. This CDR3 is built from 13 residues. CDR3: CASRAGGVDTQYF. The CDR3 DNA is TGTGCCAGCAGGGCGGGAGGGGTGGATACGCAGTATTTT.

The V gene is TRBV30, the J gene TRBJ2-1, with 9 bases that match TRBD2. The CDR3 has 14 residues. The V gene end was trimmed by 0 bases and the J gene end by 8 bases; junction bases not matched to a gene: 5. Germline loops: CDR1 GTSNPN, CDR2 SVGIG (reference sequence). The CDR3 DNA reads as TGTGCCTGGAGTGTTTGCGGGGGGGCAGATGAGCAGTTCTTC. It translates to CAWSVCGGADEQFF.

This clone was detected only once. The rearrangement joins TRBV6-6 to TRBJ1-1, with no clear D. Germline assignment: CDR1 MNHNY and CDR2 SVGAGI (reference sequence). V was pared by 0 bases and J by 3 bases, with 5 bases between. CDR3 length: 13 amino acids. DNA of the CDR3: TGTGCCAGCAGTTACTCGCGGCACACTGAAGCTTTCTTT. Translation gives CASSYSRHTEAFF.

The CDR3 region has the DNA TGTGCCACCAGCAGAGTGGCTAGCGGGACGAGCGAGCAGTACTTC. Amino acid sequence: CATSRVASGTSEQYF. V usage is TRBV15 and J usage is TRBJ2-7, with TRBD2 matching over 9 bases. The CDR3 has 15 residues. In germline, CDR1 is LNHNV, CDR2 YYDKDF (reference sequence). Losses at the gene ends were 1 base for V and 6 bases for J; bases not matched to a gene: 7. Full variable domain (remainder filled in from reference TRBV15 and TRBJ2-7): DAMVIQNPRYQVTQFGKPVTLSCSQTLNHNVMYWYQQKSSQAPKLLFHYYDKDFNNEADTPDNFQSRRPNTSFCFLDIRSPGLGDTAMYLCATSRVASGTSEQYFGPGTRLTVT.

The genes are TRBV6-6 and TRBJ2-2; D could derive from TRBD1 or TRBD2 (6 bases each). From germline, CDR1 is MNHNY and CDR2 SVGAGI (reference sequence). There are 16 residues in the CDR3. Trimming stripped 6 bases from V and 8 bases from J, with 22 bases between. CDR3: CASRRRWGADGGELFF. The CDR3 DNA reads TGTGCCAGCAGAAGGCGATGGGGGGCTGATGGGGGGGAGCTGTTTTTT.

In this sample, this clone turned up a few times. The chain joins TRBV4-3 to TRBJ2-7; D uncertain. The germline V and J ends were trimmed by 0 bases and 4 bases, with 16 bases remaining between them. This CDR3 has 16 residues. From germline, CDR1 is LGHNA and CDR2 YSLEER. The CDR3 is CASSQERPFESYEQYF. The CDR3 DNA reads as TGCGCCAGCAGCCAAGAGAGGCCGTTTGAGAGTTACGAGCAGTACTTC.

Relative to its sample, this clone is medium-sized. The chain has TRBV23-1 and TRBJ2-3; TRBD1 might be the D (5 bases). TRBV23-1 is flagged as an ORF with uncertain function. The V end was cut by 2 bases, the J end by 3 bases, with 18 bases between. This CDR3 is 17 amino acids long. CDR3 sequence: CASSQVGEQRMTDTQYF. The CDR3 DNA reads TGCGCCAGCAGTCAAGTAGGGGAACAGAGGATGACAGATACGCAGTATTTT.

J is TRBJ2-7 and V is TRBV19; D not certain. CDR3 length: 15 residues. V was trimmed by 3 bases and J by 1 base, leaving 13 bases between them. CDR1 and CDR2 from the germline V gene are LNHDA and SQIVND (reference sequence). The CDR3 bases are TGTGCCAGTAGTATCCTACCCTCCTCATCCTACGAGCAGTACTTC. This translates into CASSILPSSSYEQYF.

This clone was counted between two and nine times. V and J are TRBV7-2 and TRBJ1-2; TRBD1 matches at 8 bases. The CDR3 length is 14 residues. CDR1 SGHTA and CDR2 FQGNSA come from the germline V gene. Germline trimming cut 5 bases from V and 3 bases from J; bases unmatched to any gene: 5. CDR3 amino acids: CASSVLQGDYGYTF. The CDR3 nucleotides read TGTGCCAGCAGCGTCCTACAGGGGGACTATGGCTACACCTTC.

This clone was counted at least ten times. This rearrangement joins TRBV30 to TRBJ2-7; D uncertain. Germline V gene sequence: CDR1 GTSNPN, CDR2 SVGIG (reference sequence). V was cut by 1 base and J by 6 bases, with 13 bases left in between. This CDR3 spans 13 amino acids. The CDR3 DNA follows: TGTGCCTGGAGTGCTCGGGTAGACGGCGAGCAGTACTTC. As protein: CAWSARVDGEQYF.

This sequence joins TRBV2 and TRBJ2-6, with unresolved D. The germline gives CDR1 SNHLY, CDR2 FYNNEI. Trimming removed 5 bases at V and 4 bases at J, with 6 bases between. This CDR3 comprises 13 residues. CDR3 sequence reads: CASSPRGANVLTF. The CDR3, as DNA: TGTGCCAGCAGTCCTAGAGGGGCCAACGTCCTGACTTTC.

The V and J genes are TRBV9 and TRBJ2-3; D perhaps matches TRBD1 (5 bases). Looked up from germline, CDR1 is SGDLS and CDR2 is YYNGEE. The V gene lost 0 bases and the J gene lost 4 bases, with 12 bases spanning the gap. The CDR3 is 15 residues long. CDR3 amino acids: CASSVEGFLADTQYF. CDR3 nucleotides: TGTGCCAGCAGCGTAGAGGGGTTCCTGGCAGATACGCAGTATTTT.